Listed here is a single T cell receptor (beta chain). Its target is not known. Germline assignment: CDR1 LNHDA and CDR2 SQIVND (reference sequence). With 6 bases clipped from V and 8 bases from J, the junction kept 20 bases outside the gene matches. The CDR3 spans 17 residues. The sample is drawn from a study of cytomegalovirus exposure and HLA in healthy donors. Findings and limits, study-wide: Sequencing likely caused a cluster of highly shared sequence variants.

The primer mix had 60 Vbeta and 13 Jbeta primers. Methods used by the authors: Later analysis identified tens of millions of unique TCR beta chains, about 10 million shared. Profiled with immunoSEQ multiplex PCR; TCRdb holds only in-frame clones, not every one. The V and J calls and clone size come from that table; D and trimming were worked out from the DNA. The sample includes some 180,000 clones, about 85% seen only once; the top ten take about 1.3%. This TCR derives from a girl aged 10 to 17 in good health and CMV-seropositive. The chain links TRBV19 to TRBJ2-3, with TRBD2 identical over 7 bases. The sample taken for sequencing was PBMCs. CDR3 DNA: TGTGCCAGTAGGACGAAATACGCGGGAGCTGGTGGAGGTACGCAGTATTTT. As protein: CASRTKYAGAGGGTQYF.